Shown below are 21 T cell receptor beta chains from a single sample sequenced in a study of post-analysis software for immune sequencing data. Study-level points and caveats: Relative to controls, patients had about 5 TRBV segments at higher frequency, with TRBV5-6, TRBV5-1 and TRBV20-1 among these.

Carried by the TCR beta cDNA libraries were unique molecular identifiers. TCRdb independently ran MiXCR on the PCR reads; one entry per CDR3 protein. The profile shows roughly 600,000 distinct CDR3 sequences, 44% of them singletons. For these receptors, no antigen is known. Input material: blood. Receptors were obtained from a girl aged 5 to 17 with multiple sclerosis.

This clonotype was seen more than once but under ten times. This chain joins TRBV7-9 and TRBJ1-1, with no clear D. The germline V gene has CDR1 SEHNR and CDR2 FQNEAQ (reference sequence). The CDR3 extends over 14 amino acids. The V end lost 7 bases, the J end lost 7 bases, and 19 bases lay between the germline ends. The CDR3 region is CASTSPYSPGEAFF. The CDR3 nucleotides read TGTGCCAGCACCTCTCCATACAGCCCGGGTGAAGCTTTCTTT. Full variable domain (missing parts from reference TRBV7-9 and TRBJ1-1): DTGVSQNPRHKITKRGQNVTFRCDPISEHNRLYWYRQTLGQGPEFLTYFQNEAQLEKSRLLSDRFSAERPKGSFSTLEIQRTEQGDSAMYLCASTSPYSPGEAFFGQGTRLTVV.

V usage is TRBV6-6 and J usage is TRBJ2-7; maybe TRBD2 (6 bases). The CDR3 spans 12 residues. Germline V gene lookup returns CDR1 MNHNY and CDR2 SVGAGI (reference sequence). Between the trimmed V and J ends, which lost 5 bases and 7 bases, there was a span of 12 bases. Here the CDR3 reads CASSRLEGEQYF. CDR3 nucleotides: TGTGCCAGCAGTCGCCTGGAGGGAGAGCAGTACTTC.

The J gene is TRBJ2-7, the V gene TRBV12-3 or TRBV12-4; 8 nucleotides line up with TRBD2. The CDR3 is 18 amino acids. The V and J ends lost 4 bases and 2 bases, in that order; junction bases with no gene match: 16. The CDR3 loop is CASSSPVKREQHPYEQYF. In nucleotides, the CDR3 is TGTGCCAGCAGTTCCCCGGTGAAGCGGGAGCAACACCCCTACGAGCAGTACTTC.

This clonotype was seen a few times. This chain uses TRBV29-1 with TRBJ2-7; TRBD1 matches 9 bases. The CDR3 has 14 amino acids. V was pared by 5 bases and J by 0 bases, with 5 bases of the junction left unmatched. CDR1 is SQVTM and CDR2 is ANQGSEA in the germline V gene. CDR3 nucleotides: TGCAGCGTTTGTCCGGGACAGGGCTCCTACGAGCAGTACTTC. Its protein is CSVCPGQGSYEQYF.

The rearrangement joins TRBV7-8 to TRBJ1-2; maybe TRBD1 (5 bases). The length of the CDR3 is 15 residues. Germline CDR1 and CDR2: SGHVS and FQNEAQ. Between the trimmed V and J ends, which lost 4 bases and 7 bases, there was a span of 19 bases. CDR3 protein: CASSYMAGGLSGYTF. CDR3 bases: TGTGCCAGCAGCTATATGGCCGGGGGATTATCTGGCTACACCTTC.

The chain is built from TRBV12-3 or TRBV12-4 and TRBJ2-5; possibly TRBD2 for D (6 bases). V gave up 1 base and J gave up 0 bases, with 9 bases separating them. The CDR3 is made up of 15 amino acids. CDR3 region: CASSLGLANQETQYF. The CDR3 nucleotides are TGTGCCAGCAGTTTAGGGCTAGCGAACCAAGAGACCCAGTACTTC.

This clonotype was observed a few times. The chain carries TRBV5-1 and TRBJ2-4, with D perhaps TRBD2 (6 bases). The J call may be faulty, since TRBJ2-7 better matches the DNA end. CDR3 size: 15 residues. Germline V gene data show CDR1 as SGHRS and CDR2 as YFSETQ. In DNA form, the CDR3 reads TGCGCCAGCAGCGCGGTGGAGGGTGCTTACTACGAGCAGTACTTC. Translating it yields CASSAVEGAYYEQYF.

This clonotype came up once. The rearrangement uses TRBV7-8 and TRBJ2-5, with 7 bases aligning to TRBD2. The length of the CDR3 is 14 residues. Germline values: CDR1 SGHVS, CDR2 FQNEAQ. Germline trimming cut 4 bases from V and 4 bases from J; bases unmatched to any gene: 6. In DNA, the CDR3 is TGTGCCAGCAGCTCGGTGGGAGGGAGAGAGACCCAGTACTTC. Translated: CASSSVGGRETQYF.

In its sample, this clonotype was seen a few times. The chain has TRBV7-9 and TRBJ1-2; no firm D call. The CDR3 has 12 residues. V lost 5 bases and J lost 2, with 6 bases in between. CDR1 is SEHNR and CDR2 is FQNEAQ in the germline V gene (reference sequence). The CDR3 bases are TGTGCCAGCAGCGCGGACAACTATGGCTACACCTTC. It encodes CASSADNYGYTF. The complete variable domain, with remaining parts taken from reference TRBV7-9 and TRBJ1-2, reads DTGVSQNPRHKITKRGQNVTFRCDPISEHNRLYWYRQTLGQGPEFLTYFQNEAQLEKSRLLSDRFSAERPKGSFSTLEIQRTEQGDSAMYLCASSADNYGYTFGSGTRLTVV.

The chain is built from TRBV2 and TRBJ1-6, with D tentatively TRBD1 (5 bases). V gave up 7 bases and J gave up 6 bases, with 16 bases separating them. CDR1 is SNHLY and CDR2 is FYNNEI in the germline V gene. The CDR3 consists of 15 residues. The CDR3 DNA reads TGTGCCAGCACCCTGGGAAGGGGCGGTAATTCACCCCTCCACTTT. This encodes CASTLGRGGNSPLHF.

The J gene is TRBJ2-6, the V gene TRBV5-1; D unclear. Looked up from germline, CDR1 is SGHRS and CDR2 is YFSETQ. Trimming took 0 bases from V and 4 from J, leaving 5 bases between them. The CDR3 is made up of 14 amino acids. The CDR3 loop reads CASSLGGGANVLTF. Written as DNA, the CDR3 is TGCGCCAGCAGCTTGGGTGGCGGGGCCAACGTCCTGACTTTC.

Many counts were recorded for this clonotype. This sequence joins TRBV12-3 or TRBV12-4 and TRBJ2-7, with D perhaps matching TRBD1 or TRBD2 (5 bases each). This CDR3 comprises 14 residues. V was clipped by 1 base and J by 5 bases, with 12 bases between them. DNA for the CDR3: TGTGCCAGCAGTTTAGGGCAGGGAGCCCACGAGCAGTACTTC. Amino acid sequence: CASSLGQGAHEQYF.

The CDR3 reads CASSEQGDSKETQYF. For the CDR3, the DNA is TGCGCCAGCAGTGAACAGGGGGACTCCAAAGAGACCCAGTACTTC. The gene calls are TRBV10-1 and TRBJ2-5; 8 bases are shared with TRBD1. This CDR3 is 15 amino acids long. V was clipped by 3 bases and J by 3 bases; unmatched bases: 6. CDR1 and CDR2 (germline): WNHNN, SYGVQD (reference sequence).

The sample holds one count of this clonotype. The rearrangement joins TRBV9 to TRBJ1-1; D may be TRBD1 (5 bases). The CDR3 totals 13 residues. The V and J ends lost 3 bases and 3 bases respectively, with 9 bases between them. CDR1 SGDLS and CDR2 YYNGEE come from the germline V gene. The CDR3 region is CASSGREYTEAFF. Written as DNA, the CDR3 is TGTGCCAGCAGCGGCAGGGAGTACACTGAAGCTTTCTTT. Combining the CDR3 with reference TRBV9 and TRBJ1-1 gives the whole variable domain DSGVTQTPKHLITATGQRVTLRCSPRSGDLSVYWYQQSLDQGLQFLIQYYNGEERAKGNILERFSAQQFPDLHSELNLSSLELGDSALYFCASSGREYTEAFFGQGTRLTVV.

Regarding this clonotype: One end of the junction does not line up with germline, which may come from a read error. The CDR3 nucleotides are TGTGCCAGCAGCCCCGGGCCCAAGGCCCGCACAGATGCGCAGTATTTT. Translation gives CASSPGPKARTDAQYF. The V and J genes are TRBV9 and TRBJ2-3; the D is unclear. There are 16 residues in the CDR3. Germline V lookup: CDR1 SGDLS, CDR2 YYNGEE. Full variable domain (missing parts from reference TRBV9 and TRBJ2-3): DSGVTQTPKHLITATGQRVTLRCSPRSGDLSVYWYQQSLDQGLQFLIQYYNGEERAKGNILERFSAQQFPDLHSELNLSSLELGDSALYFCASSPGPKARTDAQYFGPGTRLTVL.

The table lists this clonotype with a few counts. V usage is TRBV6-6 and J usage is TRBJ2-1, with D possibly matching TRBD1 (6 bases). V lost 6 bases and J lost 6, with 21 bases in between. The CDR3 extends over 16 amino acids. Germline lookup yields CDR1 MNHNY and CDR2 SVGAGI (reference sequence). The CDR3 nucleotides are TGTGCCAGCAGACTACTCCTGGACAGAAATATCAATGAGCAGTTCTTC. Its protein product is CASRLLLDRNINEQFF.

J is TRBJ2-1 and V is TRBV9; TRBD2 matches at 9 bases. After removal of 0 bases from V and 4 bases from J, the junction contained 8 bases not matched to a gene. From germline, CDR1 is SGDLS and CDR2 YYNGEE. This CDR3 is built from 17 residues. This chain's CDR3 is CASSVDSGSASYNEQFF. The CDR3 bases are TGTGCCAGCAGCGTAGATAGCGGGAGTGCTTCTTACAATGAGCAGTTCTTC.

This clonotype was seen more than once but under ten times. This chain joins TRBV6-1 and TRBJ2-5; TRBD2 matches at 16 bases. The V and J ends lost 4 bases and 4 bases, in that order; junction bases with no gene match: 3. This CDR3 contains 16 residues. Germline CDR1 is MNHNS and CDR2 is SASEGT. The CDR3 region has the DNA TGTGCCAGCAGTGCGGGACTAGCGGGAGGGTCAGAGACCCAGTACTTC. This codes for CASSAGLAGGSETQYF.

This clonotype was detected only once. This chain uses TRBV7-9 with TRBJ2-3; tentative D call: TRBD2 (6 bases). CDR1 SEHNR and CDR2 FQNEAQ come from the germline V gene (reference sequence). The CDR3 is 16 amino acids. The germline V and J ends were trimmed by 5 bases and 3 bases, with 18 bases remaining between them. The CDR3 DNA is TGTGCCAGCAGCCCGCGTCCGGGAGCGGCAACAGATACGCAGTATTTT. Its translation is CASSPRPGAATDTQYF.

The chain is built from TRBV18 and TRBJ2-5; D uncertain. The DNA end is a closer match to TRBJ2-7, so the J assignment may be wrong. The CDR3 extends over 12 amino acids. Germline CDR1 reads KGHSH; CDR2 reads LQKENI. The CDR3 DNA follows: TGTGCCAGCTCACCGACAAGCAACGAGCAGTACTTC. It is translated as CASSPTSNEQYF.

The V gene is TRBV10-3, the J gene TRBJ1-2, with 12 bases that match TRBD1. Trimming at V came to 6 bases and at J to 4 bases, leaving 6 bases not matched to a gene. Germline CDR1 ENHRY, CDR2 SYGVKD. CDR3 size: 15 residues. The CDR3 here is CAIRPGQGASYGYTF. DNA of the CDR3: TGTGCCATCAGGCCGGGACAGGGGGCTTCCTATGGCTACACCTTC.